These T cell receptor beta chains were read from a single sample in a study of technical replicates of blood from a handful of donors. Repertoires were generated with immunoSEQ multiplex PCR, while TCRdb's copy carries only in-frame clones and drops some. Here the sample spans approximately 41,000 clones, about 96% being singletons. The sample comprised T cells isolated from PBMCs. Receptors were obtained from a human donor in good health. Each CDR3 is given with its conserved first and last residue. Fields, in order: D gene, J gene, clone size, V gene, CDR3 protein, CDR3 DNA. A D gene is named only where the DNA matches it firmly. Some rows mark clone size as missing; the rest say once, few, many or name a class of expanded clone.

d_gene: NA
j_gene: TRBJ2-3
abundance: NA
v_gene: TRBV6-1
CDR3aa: CASRAGGTDTQYF
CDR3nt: TGTGCCAGCCGAGCAGGGGGCACAGATACGCAGTATTTT

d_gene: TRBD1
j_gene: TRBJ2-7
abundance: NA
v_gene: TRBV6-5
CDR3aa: CASRPGQGAYEQYF
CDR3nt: TGTGCCAGCAGACCCGGACAGGGGGCATACGAGCAGTACTTC

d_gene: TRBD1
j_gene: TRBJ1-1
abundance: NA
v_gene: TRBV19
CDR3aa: CASSTTGYTEAFF
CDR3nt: TGTGCCAGTAGTACGACAGGGTACACTGAAGCTTTCTTT

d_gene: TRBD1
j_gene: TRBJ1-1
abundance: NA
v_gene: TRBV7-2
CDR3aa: CASSLILGQLNTEAFF
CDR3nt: TGTGCCAGCAGCTTAATTTTGGGACAGCTAAACACTGAAGCTTTCTTT

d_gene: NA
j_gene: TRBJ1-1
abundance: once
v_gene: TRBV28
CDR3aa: CASSFVDRLNTEAFF
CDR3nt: TGTGCCAGCAGTTTTGTGGACAGATTGAACACTGAAGCTTTCTTT

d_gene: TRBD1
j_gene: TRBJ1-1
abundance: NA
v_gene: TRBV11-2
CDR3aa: CASSWRGRDTEAFF
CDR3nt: TGTGCCAGCAGCTGGAGGGGGCGAGACACTGAAGCTTTCTTT

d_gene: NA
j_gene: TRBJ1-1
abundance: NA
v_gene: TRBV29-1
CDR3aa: CSVDQGYTEAFF
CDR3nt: TGCAGCGTTGATCAGGGCTACACTGAAGCTTTCTTT

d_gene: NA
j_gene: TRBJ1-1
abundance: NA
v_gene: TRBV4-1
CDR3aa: CASSQTRDTEAFF
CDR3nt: TGCGCCAGCAGCCAAACCAGGGATACTGAAGCTTTCTTT

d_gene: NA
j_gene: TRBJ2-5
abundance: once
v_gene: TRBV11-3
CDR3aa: CASTPRTGKETQYF
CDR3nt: TGTGCCAGCACCCCTCGGACTGGCAAAGAGACCCAGTACTTC

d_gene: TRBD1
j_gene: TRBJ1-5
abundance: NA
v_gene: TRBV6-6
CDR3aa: CASSSKAGGSNQPQHF
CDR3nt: TGTGCCAGCAGTTCCAAGGCAGGGGGCAGCAATCAGCCCCAGCATTTT

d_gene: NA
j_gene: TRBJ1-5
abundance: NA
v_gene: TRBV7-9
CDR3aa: CAPAGGQPQHF
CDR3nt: TGTGCCCCGGCCGGCGGTCAGCCCCAGCATTTT

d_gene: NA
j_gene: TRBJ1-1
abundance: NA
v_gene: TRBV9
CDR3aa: CASSRGREQSTEAFF
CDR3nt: TGTGCCAGCAGCCGAGGCAGGGAACAGAGCACTGAAGCTTTCTTT

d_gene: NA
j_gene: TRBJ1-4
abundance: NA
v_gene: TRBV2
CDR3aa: CASNQFATNEKLFF
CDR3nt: TGTGCCAGCAACCAGTTTGCAACTAATGAAAAACTGTTTTTT

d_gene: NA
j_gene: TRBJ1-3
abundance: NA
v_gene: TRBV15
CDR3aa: CATSRVVAGAGNTIYF
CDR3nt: TGTGCCACCAGCAGAGTCGTGGCGGGGGCTGGAAACACCATATATTTT

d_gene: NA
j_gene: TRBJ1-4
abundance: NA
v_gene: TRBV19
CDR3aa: CASRTEDGPNEKLFF
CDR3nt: TGTGCCAGTAGGACCGAGGATGGCCCGAATGAAAAACTGTTTTTT

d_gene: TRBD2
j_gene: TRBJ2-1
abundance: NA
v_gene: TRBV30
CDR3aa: CAWSQSGKSYNEQFF
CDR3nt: TGTGCCTGGAGTCAAAGCGGGAAATCCTACAATGAGCAGTTCTTC

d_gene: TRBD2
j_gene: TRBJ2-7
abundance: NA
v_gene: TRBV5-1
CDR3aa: CASSPLTSGSSEQYF
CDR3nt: TGCGCCAGCAGCCCCCTGACTAGCGGGAGCAGCGAGCAGTACTTC

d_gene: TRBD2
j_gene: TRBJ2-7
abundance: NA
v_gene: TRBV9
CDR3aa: CASSVVDGSTGTSGYEQYF
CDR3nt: TGTGCCAGCAGCGTAGTAGATGGGTCAACCGGGACTAGCGGCTACGAGCAGTACTTC

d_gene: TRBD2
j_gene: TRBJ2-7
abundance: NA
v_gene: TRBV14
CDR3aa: CASSQDSGLAGYTTYEQYF
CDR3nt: TGTGCCAGCAGCCAAGATTCGGGACTAGCGGGATACACGACCTACGAGCAGTACTTC

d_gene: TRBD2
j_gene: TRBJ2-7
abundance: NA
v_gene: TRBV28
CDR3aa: CASSRLAVPGEQYF
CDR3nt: TGTGCCAGCAGTCGACTAGCGGTACCAGGGGAGCAGTACTTC

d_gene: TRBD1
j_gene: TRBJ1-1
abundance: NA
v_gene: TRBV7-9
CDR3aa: CASSFGQGQGTEAFF
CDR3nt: TGTGCCAGCAGCTTCGGACAGGGGCAGGGCACTGAAGCTTTCTTT

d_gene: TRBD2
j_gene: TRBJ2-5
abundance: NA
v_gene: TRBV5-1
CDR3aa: CASSVGLAGETQYF
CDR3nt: TGCGCCAGCAGCGTAGGACTAGCGGGAGAGACCCAGTACTTC

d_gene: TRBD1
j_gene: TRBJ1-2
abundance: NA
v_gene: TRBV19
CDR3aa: CASSIGAGGAVWGYTF
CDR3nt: TGTGCCAGTAGTATCGGGGCAGGGGGCGCAGTCTGGGGCTACACCTTC

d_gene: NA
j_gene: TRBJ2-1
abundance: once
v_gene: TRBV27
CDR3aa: CASFSSDRKQFF
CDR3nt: TGTGCCAGCTTCTCTAGCGATCGAAAGCAGTTCTTC

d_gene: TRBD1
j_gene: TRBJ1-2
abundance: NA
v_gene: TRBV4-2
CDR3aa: CASSQDEGQGSYGYTF
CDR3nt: TGTGCCAGCAGCCAAGATGAGGGACAGGGAAGCTATGGCTACACCTTC

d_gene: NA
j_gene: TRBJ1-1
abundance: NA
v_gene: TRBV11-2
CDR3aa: CASSPMTGSKNTEAFF
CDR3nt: TGTGCCAGCAGCCCCATGACGGGATCAAAGAACACTGAAGCTTTCTTT

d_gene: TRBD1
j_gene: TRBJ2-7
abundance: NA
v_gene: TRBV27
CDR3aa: CASTGQGAVNEQYF
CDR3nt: TGTGCCAGCACGGGACAGGGGGCCGTCAACGAGCAGTACTTC

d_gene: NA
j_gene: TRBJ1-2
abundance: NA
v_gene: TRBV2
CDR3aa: CASSDSSLNYGYTF
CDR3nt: TGTGCCAGCAGTGACAGTTCGTTAAACTATGGCTACACCTTC

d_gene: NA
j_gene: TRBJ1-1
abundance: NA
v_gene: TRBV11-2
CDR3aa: CASSPDRLNTEAFF
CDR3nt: TGTGCCAGCAGCCCCGACAGGTTGAACACTGAAGCTTTCTTT